These T cell receptor beta chains were read from a single sample in a study of OX40 agonist ivuxolimab in advanced cancers. Profiled with immunoSEQ multiplex PCR; TCRdb holds only in-frame clones, not every one. Of around 16,000 clones in the sample, roughly four fifths were seen once. The specimen comprised CD4+ or CD8+ T cells sorted from blood, sampled in a trial of the OX40 agonist ivuxolimab. The source is an adult with an advanced solid tumor such as melanoma, head and neck, liver or kidney cancer. The CDR3 runs from the conserved cysteine through the conserved F or W. D genes are given only for firm matches. Clone sizes are given selectively: once, few, many, or a class where the clone is expanded.

j_call v_call d_call clone_size cdr3_nt cdr3_aa
TRBJ2-1 TRBV29-1 TRBD2 NA TGCAGCGTTGCCGGGACTAGCGGTAATGAGCAGTTCTTC CSVAGTSGNEQFF
TRBJ2-7 TRBV5-5 TRBD1 NA TGTGCCAGCAGCGGGACAGGGGTGTGGGAGCAGTACTTC CASSGTGVWEQYF
TRBJ1-1 TRBV4-1 NA NA TGCGCCAGCAGCCAAGGCAGTAACACTGAAGCTTTCTTT CASSQGSNTEAFF
TRBJ2-7 TRBV27 NA NA TGTGCCAGCAGTTTAGGTGGCCACGAGCAGTACTTC CASSLGGHEQYF
TRBJ1-1 TRBV7-9 NA once TGTGCCAGCAGCGGAGGGACCCGGTTGGGCACTGAAGCTTTCTTT CASSGGTRLGTEAFF
TRBJ2-3 TRBV29-1 NA NA TGCAGCGCTTATAGCGGTAGCACAGATACGCAGTATTTT CSAYSGSTDTQYF
TRBJ2-1 TRBV27 NA NA TGTGCCAGCAGTCCCCGCGCAGGCGGGCAGTTCTTC CASSPRAGGQFF
TRBJ2-5 TRBV7-9 TRBD1 NA TGTGCCAGCAGCCCTGACAGGGTTCAAGAGACCCAGTACTTC CASSPDRVQETQYF
TRBJ2-7 TRBV9 NA NA TGTGCCAGCAGCCCCGATGGGGACTCCTACGAGCAGTACTTC CASSPDGDSYEQYF
TRBJ2-1 TRBV28 TRBD2 once TGTGCCACTACGACTAGCACCTCCTACAATGAGCAGTTCTTC CATTTSTSYNEQFF
TRBJ1-1 TRBV15 NA NA TGTGCCACCAGTCGGCTAGGGACAAGTGAAGCTTTCTTT CATSRLGTSEAFF
TRBJ2-5 TRBV5-1 NA NA TGCGCCAGCAGCTCCATCCTAGAGGGAGGTGAGACCCAGTACTTC CASSSILEGGETQYF
TRBJ2-4 TRBV5-1 NA few TGCGCCAGCAGCTATGGGGAGGTTCAGTACTTC CASSYGEVQYF
TRBJ1-1 TRBV19 NA NA TGTGCCAGTGGGGGGGGCACTGAAGCTTTCTTT CASGGGTEAFF
TRBJ2-7 TRBV4-1 NA once TGCGCCAGCAGCCCTCAGGGGAGGGCGGACGAGCAGTACTTC CASSPQGRADEQYF
TRBJ1-2 TRBV14 NA NA TGTGCCAGCAGCCAAGTGTCAGTAGCCCATGGCTACACCTTC CASSQVSVAHGYTF
TRBJ2-1 TRBV28 TRBD2 NA TGTGCCAGCAGTCCAGGCCCGGGACTAGCGGTGGTGAATGAGCAGTTCTTC CASSPGPGLAVVNEQFF
TRBJ2-4 TRBV5-6 NA NA TGTGCCAGCAGCTTGGACCCCAAAAACATTCAGTACTTC CASSLDPKNIQYF
TRBJ2-1 TRBV7-6 TRBD1 medium-sized TGTGCCAGCAGCTTCCGGGACAGGGTGGGAAATGAGCAGTTCTTC CASSFRDRVGNEQFF
TRBJ1-1 TRBV6-1 NA few TGTGCCAGCAGTGAAGTCCTGGGGACTGAAGCTTTCTTT CASSEVLGTEAFF
TRBJ2-3 TRBV5-1 NA NA TGCGCCTCTCACTTGGAAGGTTCCTCACATACGCAGTATTTT CASHLEGSSHTQYF
TRBJ2-1 TRBV4-1 TRBD2 NA TGCGCCAGCAGCCCTCAGGGCGGGAGACCCAATGAGCAGTTCTTC CASSPQGGRPNEQFF
TRBJ2-3 TRBV4-3 TRBD2 NA TGCGCCAGCAGCCAAGATCTAGCGGGGGACTTCACAGATACGCAGTATTTT CASSQDLAGDFTDTQYF
TRBJ2-7 TRBV4-1 NA NA TGCGCCAGCAGCCAAGATAAAAGCGGAGAGCAGTACTTC CASSQDKSGEQYF
TRBJ1-2 TRBV6-5 TRBD1 NA TGTGCCAGCAGTTACTCCCAGGGGGCGGTCTATGGCTACACCTTC CASSYSQGAVYGYTF
TRBJ2-7 TRBV25-1 NA NA TGTGCCAGCAGTCCGCAGTACGAGCAGTACTTC CASSPQYEQYF
TRBJ2-2 TRBV15 NA NA TGTGCCACCAGCAGAGTTTTGGGAGCTGGCGCCGGGGAGCTGTTTTTT CATSRVLGAGAGELFF
TRBJ2-7 TRBV10-3 TRBD1 NA TGTGCCATCAGTGAGTTGAGACAGGGTGCCTACGAGCAGTACTTC CAISELRQGAYEQYF
TRBJ1-1 TRBV7-9 NA few TGTGCCAGCAGCTTGGCGACAGGAGTAAACACTGAAGCTTTCTTT CASSLATGVNTEAFF
TRBJ2-7 TRBV28 NA NA TGTGCCAGCAGTTTAGCGAGCTACGAGCAGTACTTC CASSLASYEQYF
TRBJ2-7 TRBV27 TRBD2 NA TGTGCCAGCAGATTAGCGGGGGGGTCCTACGAGCAGTACTTC CASRLAGGSYEQYF
TRBJ2-7 TRBV27 NA NA TGTGCCAGCAGTTTAGGGGGGTACGAGCAGTACTTC CASSLGGYEQYF
TRBJ2-7 TRBV28 NA NA TGTGCCAGCGGGACACTTTCCTACGAGCAGTACTTC CASGTLSYEQYF
TRBJ1-2 TRBV15 TRBD1 NA TGTGCCACGGCTGAGGACAGGGGTTTAGGTGGCTACACCTTC CATAEDRGLGGYTF
TRBJ2-1 TRBV28 NA NA TGTGCCAGCAGTTTAGATAGCGGAAGCTCCTACAATGAGCAGTTCTTC CASSLDSGSSYNEQFF
TRBJ1-2 TRBV13 NA NA TGTGCCAGCAGCTTAGGAGACAGGCCTAACTATGGCTACACCTTC CASSLGDRPNYGYTF
TRBJ1-2 TRBV27 NA NA TGTGCCAGCAGCTTGACAGGAAACTATGGCTACACCTTC CASSLTGNYGYTF
TRBJ1-5 TRBV6-5 NA once TGTGCCAGCAGTTACTCCCAAGGCAATCAGCCCCAGCATTTT CASSYSQGNQPQHF
TRBJ1-2 TRBV19 NA once TGTGCCAGTAGTACCTACAAGGATGGCTACACCTTC CASSTYKDGYTF
TRBJ2-5 TRBV4-3 NA once TGCGCCAGCAGCCAAGACAGCTCTGTACGCCCTCAAGAGACCCAGTACTTC CASSQDSSVRPQETQYF
TRBJ2-5 TRBV13 NA NA TGTGCCAGCAGCTTAGGGTCGGGGGACGAACAAGAGACCCAGTACTTC CASSLGSGDEQETQYF
TRBJ2-7 TRBV28 TRBD2 NA TGTGCCAGCAGTCCCTCGCGCAGCGGGAGGGCCGACGAGCAGTACTTC CASSPSRSGRADEQYF
TRBJ1-5 TRBV11-2 NA NA TGTGCCAGCTCAACTGGGGGGAATCAGCCCCAGCATTTT CASSTGGNQPQHF
TRBJ1-4 TRBV4-3 TRBD1 NA TGCGCCAGCAGCCAAGGGGACAGGGTTAATGAAAAACTGTTTTTT CASSQGDRVNEKLFF
TRBJ2-6 TRBV15 TRBD2 NA TGTGCCACCAGCAGCAGCGGGCTAGCGGGAGCGATCTCTGGGGCCAACGTCCTGACTTTC CATSSSGLAGAISGANVLTF
TRBJ1-1 TRBV19 NA NA TGTGCCAGTAGCAGTAGGGGTGGGAGTTGGACTGAAGCTTTCTTT CASSSRGGSWTEAFF
TRBJ2-1 TRBV2 NA NA TGTGCCAGCAGTGTTAGCTTCGGTAATGAGCAGTTCTTC CASSVSFGNEQFF
TRBJ1-6 TRBV10-3 NA NA TGTGCCATCAGTGATCCAGGGACCAAGGCCTCCTATAATTCACCCCTCCACTTT CAISDPGTKASYNSPLHF
TRBJ1-1 TRBV4-1 NA NA TGCGCCAGCAGCCAAGAATGGGGCTTGAACACTGAAGCTTTCTTT CASSQEWGLNTEAFF
TRBJ2-2 TRBV7-3 TRBD1 NA TGTGCCAGCAGCTTCCAGCTCCAAGGACAGGGGGCAACCGGGGAGCTGTTTTTT CASSFQLQGQGATGELFF
TRBJ2-1 TRBV11-3 TRBD2 NA TGTGCCAGCAGCTCGAGAGCGGGAGCCCTATACAATGAGCAGTTCTTC CASSSRAGALYNEQFF
TRBJ2-5 TRBV28 NA NA TGTGCCAGCAGCAGCCTCGCGAGAGAGACCCAGTACTTC CASSSLARETQYF
TRBJ2-1 TRBV29-1 TRBD2 NA TGCAGCGTTACCAACGTTCCGGGGGGAGTCGAGGATGAGCAGTTCTTC CSVTNVPGGVEDEQFF